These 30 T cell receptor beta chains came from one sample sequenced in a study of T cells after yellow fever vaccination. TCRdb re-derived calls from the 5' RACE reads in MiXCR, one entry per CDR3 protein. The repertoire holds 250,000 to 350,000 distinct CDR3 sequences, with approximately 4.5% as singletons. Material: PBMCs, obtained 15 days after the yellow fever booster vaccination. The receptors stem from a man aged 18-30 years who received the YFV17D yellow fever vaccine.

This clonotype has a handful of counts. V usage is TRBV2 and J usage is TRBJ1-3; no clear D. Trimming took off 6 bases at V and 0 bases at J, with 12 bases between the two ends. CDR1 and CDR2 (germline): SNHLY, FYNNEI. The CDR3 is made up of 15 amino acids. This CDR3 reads CASRAIAGSGNTIYF. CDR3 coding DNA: TGTGCCAGCAGAGCCATTGCAGGCTCTGGAAACACCATATATTTT. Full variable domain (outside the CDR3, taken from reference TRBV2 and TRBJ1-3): EPEVTQTPSHQVTQMGQEVILRCVPISNHLYFYWYRQILGQKVEFLVSFYNNEISEKSEIFDDQFSVERPDGSNFTLKIRSTKLEDSAMYFCASRAIAGSGNTIYFGEGSWLTVV.

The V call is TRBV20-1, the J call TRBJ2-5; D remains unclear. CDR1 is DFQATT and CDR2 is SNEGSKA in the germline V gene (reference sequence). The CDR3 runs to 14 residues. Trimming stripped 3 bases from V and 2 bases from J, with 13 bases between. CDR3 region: CSARTSGPQETQYF. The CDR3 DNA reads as TGCAGTGCTAGGACGAGTGGACCACAAGAGACCCAGTACTTC.

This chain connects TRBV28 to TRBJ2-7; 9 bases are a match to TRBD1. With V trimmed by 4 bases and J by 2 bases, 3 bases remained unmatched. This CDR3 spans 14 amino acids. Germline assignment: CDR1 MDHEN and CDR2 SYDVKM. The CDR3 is CASSSRTGAYEQYV. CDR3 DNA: TGTGCCAGCAGTTCCAGGACAGGGGCCTACGAGCAGTACGTC.

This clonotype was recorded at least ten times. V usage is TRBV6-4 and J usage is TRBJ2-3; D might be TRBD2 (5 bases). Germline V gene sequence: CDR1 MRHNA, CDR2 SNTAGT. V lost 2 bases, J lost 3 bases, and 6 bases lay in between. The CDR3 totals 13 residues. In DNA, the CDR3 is TGTGCCAGCAGTGACAGGGAGACAGATACGCAGTATTTT. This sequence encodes CASSDRETDTQYF.

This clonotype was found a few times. DNA for the CDR3: TGTGCCAGCAGGGTTACTAGCGGGGGGACGACAGATACGCAGTATTTT. It encodes CASRVTSGGTTDTQYF. The chain recombines TRBV3-1 with TRBJ2-3; TRBD2 aligns across 12 bases. After removal of 6 bases from V and 3 bases from J, the junction contained 7 bases not matched to a gene. The CDR3 spans 16 residues. Germline V gene sequence: CDR1 LGHDT, CDR2 YNNKEL (reference sequence).

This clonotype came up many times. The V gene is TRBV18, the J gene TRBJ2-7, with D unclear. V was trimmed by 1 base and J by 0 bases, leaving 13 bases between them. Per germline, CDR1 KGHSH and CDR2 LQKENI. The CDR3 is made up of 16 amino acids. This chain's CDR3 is CASSPQSAAFSYEQYF. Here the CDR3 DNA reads TGTGCCAGCTCACCACAATCTGCCGCTTTCTCCTACGAGCAGTACTTC.

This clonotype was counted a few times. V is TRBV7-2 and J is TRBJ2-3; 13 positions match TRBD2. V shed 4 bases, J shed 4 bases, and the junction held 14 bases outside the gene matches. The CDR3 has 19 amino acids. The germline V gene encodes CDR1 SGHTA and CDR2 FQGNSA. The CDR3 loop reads CASSSTTGLAGFRSDTQYF. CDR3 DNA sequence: TGTGCCAGCAGCTCGACTACGGGACTAGCGGGGTTCAGGTCAGATACGCAGTATTTT.

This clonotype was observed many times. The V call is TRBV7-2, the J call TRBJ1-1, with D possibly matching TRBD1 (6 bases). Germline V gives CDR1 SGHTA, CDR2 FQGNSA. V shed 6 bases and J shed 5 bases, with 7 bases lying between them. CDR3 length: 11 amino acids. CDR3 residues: CASRRGTEAFF. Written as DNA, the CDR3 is TGTGCCAGCAGGAGGGGGACTGAAGCTTTCTTT.

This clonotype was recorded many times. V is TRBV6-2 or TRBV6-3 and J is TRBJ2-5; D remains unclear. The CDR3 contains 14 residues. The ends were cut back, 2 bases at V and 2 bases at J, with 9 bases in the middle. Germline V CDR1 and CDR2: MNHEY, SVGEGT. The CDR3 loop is CASSYTARQETQYF. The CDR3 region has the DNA TGTGCCAGCAGTTACACGGCGAGGCAAGAGACCCAGTACTTC.

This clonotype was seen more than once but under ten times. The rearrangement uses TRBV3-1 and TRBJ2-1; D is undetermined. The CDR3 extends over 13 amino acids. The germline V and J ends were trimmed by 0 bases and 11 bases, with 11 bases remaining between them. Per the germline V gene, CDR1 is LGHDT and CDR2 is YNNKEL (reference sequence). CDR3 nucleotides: TGTGCCAGCAGCCAAGATTTTGGCGGCAAGCAGTTCTTC. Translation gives CASSQDFGGKQFF.

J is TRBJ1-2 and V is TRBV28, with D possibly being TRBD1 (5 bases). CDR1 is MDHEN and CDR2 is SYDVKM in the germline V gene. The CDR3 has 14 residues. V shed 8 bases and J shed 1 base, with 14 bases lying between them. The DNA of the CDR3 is TGTGCCAGCGGGGACGGAATCCTTAACTATGGCTACACCTTC. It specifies CASGDGILNYGYTF.

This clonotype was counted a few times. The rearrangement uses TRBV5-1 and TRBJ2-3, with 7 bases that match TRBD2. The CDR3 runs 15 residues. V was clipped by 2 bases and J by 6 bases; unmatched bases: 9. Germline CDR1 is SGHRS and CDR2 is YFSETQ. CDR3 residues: CASSLAGSQGDTQYF. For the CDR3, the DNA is TGCGCCAGCAGCTTAGCGGGGTCACAAGGGGATACGCAGTATTTT.

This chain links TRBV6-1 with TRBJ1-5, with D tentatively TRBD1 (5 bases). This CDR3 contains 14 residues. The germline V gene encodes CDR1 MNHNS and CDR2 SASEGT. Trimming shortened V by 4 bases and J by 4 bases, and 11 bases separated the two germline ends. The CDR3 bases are TGTGCCAGCAGTGCGGGGGGAGGAAATCAGCCCCAGCATTTT. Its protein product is CASSAGGGNQPQHF.

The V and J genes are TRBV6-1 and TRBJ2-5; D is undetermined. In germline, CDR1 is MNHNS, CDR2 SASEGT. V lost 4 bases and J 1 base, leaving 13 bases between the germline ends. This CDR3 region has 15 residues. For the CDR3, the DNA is TGTGCCAGCAGTGGGGCTGGATGGGTCCAAGAGACCCAGTACTTC. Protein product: CASSGAGWVQETQYF.

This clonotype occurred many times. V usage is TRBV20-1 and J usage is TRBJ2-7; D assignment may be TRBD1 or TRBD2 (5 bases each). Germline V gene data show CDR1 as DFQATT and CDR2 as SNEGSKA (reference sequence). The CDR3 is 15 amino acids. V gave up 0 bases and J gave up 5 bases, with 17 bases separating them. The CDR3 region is CSARDLGATGNEQYV. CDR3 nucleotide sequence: TGCAGTGCTAGAGATCTCGGGGCAACCGGAAACGAGCAGTACGTC.

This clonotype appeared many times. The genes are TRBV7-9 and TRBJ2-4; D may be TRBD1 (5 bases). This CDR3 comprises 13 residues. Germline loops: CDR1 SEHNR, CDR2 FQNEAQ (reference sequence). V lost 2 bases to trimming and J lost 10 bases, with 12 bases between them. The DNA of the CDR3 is TGTGCCAGCAGCTTAACAGGAGATGGGATTCAGTACTTC. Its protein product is CASSLTGDGIQYF.

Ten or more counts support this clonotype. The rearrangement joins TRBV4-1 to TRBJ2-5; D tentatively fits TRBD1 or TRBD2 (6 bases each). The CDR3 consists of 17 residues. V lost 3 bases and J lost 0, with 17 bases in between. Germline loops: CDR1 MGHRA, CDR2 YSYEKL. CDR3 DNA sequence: TGCGCCAGCAGCCATCCGGACGGGGGCGACTACCAAGAGACCCAGTACTTC. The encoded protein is CASSHPDGGDYQETQYF.

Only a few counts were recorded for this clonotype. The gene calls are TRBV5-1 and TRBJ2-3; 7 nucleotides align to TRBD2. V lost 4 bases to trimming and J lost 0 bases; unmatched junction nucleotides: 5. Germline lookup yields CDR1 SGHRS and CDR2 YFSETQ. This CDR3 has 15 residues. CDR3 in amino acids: CASSMSRGSTDTQYF. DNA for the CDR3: TGCGCCAGCAGCATGTCGCGGGGGAGCACAGATACGCAGTATTTT.

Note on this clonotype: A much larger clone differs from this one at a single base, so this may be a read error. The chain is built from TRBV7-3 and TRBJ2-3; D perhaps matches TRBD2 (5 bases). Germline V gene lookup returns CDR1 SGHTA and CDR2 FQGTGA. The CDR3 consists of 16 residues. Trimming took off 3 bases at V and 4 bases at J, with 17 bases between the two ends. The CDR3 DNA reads TGTGCCAGCAGCTTGGGCGGCGGGTTGACATCAGATACGCAGTATTTT. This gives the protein CASSLGGGLTSDTQYF.

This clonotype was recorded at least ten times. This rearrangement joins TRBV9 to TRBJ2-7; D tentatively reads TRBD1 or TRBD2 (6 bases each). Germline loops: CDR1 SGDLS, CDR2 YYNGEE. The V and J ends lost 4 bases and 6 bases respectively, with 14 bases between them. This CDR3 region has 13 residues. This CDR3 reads CASSRGTSGEQYF. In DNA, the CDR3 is TGTGCCAGCAGCCGGGGGACATCTGGCGAGCAGTACTTC. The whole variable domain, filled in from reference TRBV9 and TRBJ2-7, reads DSGVTQTPKHLITATGQRVTLRCSPRSGDLSVYWYQQSLDQGLQFLIQYYNGEERAKGNILERFSAQQFPDLHSELNLSSLELGDSALYFCASSRGTSGEQYFGPGTRLTVT.

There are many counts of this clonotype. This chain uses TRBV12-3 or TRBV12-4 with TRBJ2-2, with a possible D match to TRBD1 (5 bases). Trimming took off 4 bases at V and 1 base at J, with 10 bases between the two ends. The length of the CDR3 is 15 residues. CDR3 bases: TGTGCCAGCAGTTCGCCGACAGAGAACACCGGGGAGCTGTTTTTT. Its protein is CASSSPTENTGELFF.

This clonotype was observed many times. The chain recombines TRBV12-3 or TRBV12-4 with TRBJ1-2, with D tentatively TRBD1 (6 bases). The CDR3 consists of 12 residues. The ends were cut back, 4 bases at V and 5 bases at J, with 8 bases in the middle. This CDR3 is CASSWTEYGYTF. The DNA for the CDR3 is TGTGCCAGCAGTTGGACAGAATATGGCTACACCTTC.

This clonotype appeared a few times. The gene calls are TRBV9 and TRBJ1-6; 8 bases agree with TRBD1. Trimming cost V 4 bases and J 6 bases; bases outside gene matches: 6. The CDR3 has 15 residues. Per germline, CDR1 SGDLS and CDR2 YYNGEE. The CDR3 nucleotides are TGTGCCAGCAGCTCCCGGACAGGGTTTAATTCACCCCTCCACTTT. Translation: CASSSRTGFNSPLHF. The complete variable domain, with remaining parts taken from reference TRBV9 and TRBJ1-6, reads DSGVTQTPKHLITATGQRVTLRCSPRSGDLSVYWYQQSLDQGLQFLIQYYNGEERAKGNILERFSAQQFPDLHSELNLSSLELGDSALYFCASSSRTGFNSPLHFGNGTRLTVT.

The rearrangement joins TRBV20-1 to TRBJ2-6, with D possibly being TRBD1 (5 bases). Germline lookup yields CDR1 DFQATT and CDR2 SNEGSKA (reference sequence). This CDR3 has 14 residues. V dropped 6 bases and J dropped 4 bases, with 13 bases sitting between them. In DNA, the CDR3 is TGCAGTGCCCCAGGGTATGGGGGGGCCAACGTCCTGACTTTC. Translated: CSAPGYGGANVLTF.

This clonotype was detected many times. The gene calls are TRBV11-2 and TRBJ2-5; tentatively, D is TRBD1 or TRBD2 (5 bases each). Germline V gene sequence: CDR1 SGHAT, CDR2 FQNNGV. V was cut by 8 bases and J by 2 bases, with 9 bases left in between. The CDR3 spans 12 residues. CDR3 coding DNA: TGTGCCAGCCGGGGCCCACAAGAGACCCAGTACTTC. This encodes CASRGPQETQYF. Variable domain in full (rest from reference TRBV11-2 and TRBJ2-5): EAGVAQSPRYKIIEKRQSVAFWCNPISGHATLYWYQQILGQGPKLLIQFQNNGVVDDSQLPKDRFSAERLKGVDSTLKIQPAKLEDSAVYLCASRGPQETQYFGPGTRLLVL.

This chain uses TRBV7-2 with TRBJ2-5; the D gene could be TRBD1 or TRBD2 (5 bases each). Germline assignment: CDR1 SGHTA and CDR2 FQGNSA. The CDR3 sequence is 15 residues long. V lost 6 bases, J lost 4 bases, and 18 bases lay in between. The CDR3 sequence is CASRLREGWGETQYF. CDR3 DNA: TGTGCCAGCAGACTTAGAGAGGGGTGGGGAGAGACCCAGTACTTC.

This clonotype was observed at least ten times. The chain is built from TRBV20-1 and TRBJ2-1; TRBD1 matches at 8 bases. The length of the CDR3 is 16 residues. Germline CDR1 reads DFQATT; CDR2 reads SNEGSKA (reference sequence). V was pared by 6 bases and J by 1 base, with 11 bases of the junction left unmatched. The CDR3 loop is CSAPRTGLGSYNEQFF. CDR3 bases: TGCAGTGCCCCCAGGACAGGGCTTGGGTCCTACAATGAGCAGTTCTTC.

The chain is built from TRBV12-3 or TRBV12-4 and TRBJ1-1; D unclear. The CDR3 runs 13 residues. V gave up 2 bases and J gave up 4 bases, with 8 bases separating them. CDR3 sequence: CASSLSRRTEAFF. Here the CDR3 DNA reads TGTGCCAGCAGTTTATCCAGGCGCACTGAAGCTTTCTTT.

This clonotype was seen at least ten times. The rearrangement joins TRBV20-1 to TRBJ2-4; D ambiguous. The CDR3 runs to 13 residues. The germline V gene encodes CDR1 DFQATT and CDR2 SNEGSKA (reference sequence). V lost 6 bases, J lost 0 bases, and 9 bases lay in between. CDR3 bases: TGCAGTGCCATAAAATTAGCCAAAAACATTCAGTACTTC. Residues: CSAIKLAKNIQYF.

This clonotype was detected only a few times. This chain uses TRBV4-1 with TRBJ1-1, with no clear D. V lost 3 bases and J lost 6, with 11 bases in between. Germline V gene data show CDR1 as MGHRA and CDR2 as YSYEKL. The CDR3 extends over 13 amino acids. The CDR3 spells CASSHIIEAEAFF. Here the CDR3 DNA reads TGCGCCAGCAGCCATATAATCGAGGCTGAAGCTTTCTTT.